A single sample gave rise to the 16 T cell receptor beta chains below, sequenced in a study of T cell changes during pregnancy in multiple sclerosis. TCRdb keeps only in-frame clones here, not all; method: immunoSEQ multiplex PCR. The repertoire includes roughly 24,000 clones, approximately 86% of them detected once, and 0.95% to 1.3% sits in the top ten. The sample was CD4+ T cells from peripheral blood mononuclear cells, taken in the second trimester of pregnancy. Receptors originate from a female donor in good health, enrolled as a control in a pregnancy study.

The CDR3 loop is CASSRDRARNSPLHF. CDR3 bases: TGTGCCAGCAGCCGCGACAGGGCTCGAAATTCACCCCTCCACTTT. The chain employs TRBV6-5 and TRBJ1-6; 7 bases are a match to TRBD1. Per germline, CDR1 MNHEY and CDR2 SVGAGI. V trimming: 6 bases; J trimming: 7 bases; junction bases outside the gene matches: 9. This CDR3 contains 15 residues.

J is TRBJ2-1 and V is TRBV5-1, with D maybe TRBD1 (5 bases). V shed 0 bases and J shed 4 bases, with 5 bases lying between them. This CDR3 is built from 13 residues. Germline V lookup: CDR1 SGHRS, CDR2 YFSETQ. CDR3 in amino acids: CASSLGQYNEQFF. CDR3 sequence (DNA): TGCGCCAGCAGCTTGGGACAGTACAATGAGCAGTTCTTC.

V is TRBV12-5 and J is TRBJ2-7; 8 bases fit TRBD1. Trimming removed 0 bases from V and 2 bases from J; junction bases left unmatched: 6. The CDR3 is 16 residues long. In germline, CDR1 is LGHNT, CDR2 FRNRAP. CDR3 loop: CASGLVGDRRTYEQYF. The CDR3 DNA is TGTGCTAGTGGTTTGGTCGGGGACAGGCGTACCTACGAGCAGTACTTC. Full variable domain (rest looked up from reference TRBV12-5 and TRBJ2-7): DARVTQTPRHKVTEMGQEVTMRCQPILGHNTVFWYRQTMMQGLELLAYFRNRAPLDDSGMPKDRFSAEMPDATLATLKIQPSEPRDSAVYFCASGLVGDRRTYEQYFGPGTRLTVT.

This clone came up once. J is TRBJ2-7 and V is TRBV5-6; D uncertain. CDR1 SGHDT and CDR2 YYEEEE come from the germline V gene. V shed 1 base and J shed 3 bases, with 8 bases lying between them. This CDR3 is 13 amino acids long. The CDR3 DNA sequence: TGTGCCAGCAGCTTGCTTTCCGGCTACGAGCAGTACTTC. It is translated as CASSLLSGYEQYF.

This sequence joins TRBV6-6 and TRBJ1-6; tentatively, D is TRBD1 (5 bases). In germline, CDR1 is MNHNY, CDR2 SVGAGI (reference sequence). The CDR3 runs to 15 residues. The V gene lost 7 bases and the J gene lost 9 bases, with 19 bases spanning the gap. CDR3 region: CASNRLGASGSPLHF. Written as DNA, the CDR3 is TGTGCCAGCAATAGGCTAGGGGCGTCCGGTTCACCCCTCCACTTT.

The chain is built from TRBV27 and TRBJ1-2; 12 bases fit TRBD1. Germline loops: CDR1 MNHEY, CDR2 SMNVEV (reference sequence). The V and J ends lost 6 bases and 4 bases, in that order; junction bases with no gene match: 6. The CDR3 consists of 15 residues. The CDR3 region is CASRVGTGGSYGYTF. CDR3 nucleotide sequence: TGTGCCAGCAGGGTCGGGACAGGGGGCAGCTATGGCTACACCTTC.

The chain combines TRBV6-1 with TRBJ1-1; 10 nucleotides align to TRBD1. CDR3 length: 15 amino acids. Trimming at V came to 5 bases and at J to 7 bases, leaving 10 bases not matched to a gene. The germline gives CDR1 MNHNS, CDR2 SASEGT. The CDR3 is CASSPQTGGGGEAFF. The CDR3 DNA reads TGTGCCAGCAGTCCCCAGACAGGGGGCGGAGGTGAAGCTTTCTTT.

The chain is built from TRBV11-1 and TRBJ2-5; the D gene is possibly TRBD2 (7 bases). Trimming cost V 1 base and J 1 base, with 13 bases left between them. The CDR3 spans 16 residues. The germline V gene has CDR1 SGHAT and CDR2 FQDESV (reference sequence). The DNA for the CDR3 is TGTGCCAGCAGCTTAGTGCGGGGGCCCTTCCAAGAGACCCAGTACTTC. Its translation is CASSLVRGPFQETQYF.

The rearrangement uses TRBV18 and TRBJ1-3; D possibly corresponds to TRBD1 (6 bases). V gave up 6 bases and J gave up 0 bases, with 24 bases separating them. Germline-derived CDR1 and CDR2 are KGHSH and LQKENI. This CDR3 is built from 19 residues. The CDR3 nucleotides are TGTGCCAGCTCTCTGCTCCGGGACAAATCTTCCCTCTCTGGAAACACCATATATTTT. This sequence encodes CASSLLRDKSSLSGNTIYF.

This clone came up a few times. This chain joins TRBV7-9 and TRBJ1-1; 9 bases map to TRBD1. The CDR3 spans 13 residues. CDR1 and CDR2 from the germline V gene are SEHNR and FQNEAQ (reference sequence). The junction had 2 bases not matched to a gene; V was cut back by 1 base and J by 8 bases. CDR3 amino acids: CASSLEGTGEAFF. The CDR3 region has the DNA TGTGCCAGCAGCTTAGAGGGGACAGGGGAAGCTTTCTTT.

The chain couples TRBV7-8 to TRBJ2-1; 7 nucleotides line up with TRBD2. Germline lookup yields CDR1 SGHVS and CDR2 FQNEAQ. Trimming cost V 6 bases and J 10 bases; bases outside gene matches: 6. This CDR3 contains 12 residues. The CDR3 loop is CASSSPGGEQFF. The CDR3 DNA follows: TGTGCCAGCAGTTCCCCCGGGGGGGAGCAGTTCTTC.

The V gene is TRBV7-2, the J gene TRBJ2-1, with 7 bases lining up with TRBD2. The J segment lost 7 bases and the V segment lost 0 bases, leaving 3 bases of the junction unmatched. The CDR3 is 14 residues long. CDR1 SGHTA and CDR2 FQGNSA come from the germline V gene. The CDR3 coding sequence is TGTGCCAGCAGCTTAGCTAGCGGGTTAAATGAGCAGTTCTTC. It encodes CASSLASGLNEQFF.

The chain carries TRBV9 and TRBJ2-5; TRBD1 matches at 7 bases. Germline V lookup: CDR1 SGDLS, CDR2 YYNGEE. This CDR3 has 15 amino acids. The V gene end was trimmed by 3 bases and the J gene end by 2 bases; junction bases not matched to a gene: 7. The CDR3 nucleotides read TGTGCCAGCAGCGCGCGAGAGGGGGCGCAAGAGACCCAGTACTTC. This gives the protein CASSAREGAQETQYF.

The CDR3: CASTGGTGVPDTQYF. CDR3 in DNA: TGTGCCAGCACTGGTGGGACAGGGGTCCCAGATACGCAGTATTTT. The chain recombines TRBV6-1 with TRBJ2-3; 10 bases line up with TRBD1. The germline V gene encodes CDR1 MNHNS and CDR2 SASEGT. V trimming: 7 bases; J trimming: 4 bases; junction bases outside the gene matches: 8. The CDR3 covers 15 residues.

The chain is built from TRBV30 and TRBJ1-1; D is unresolved. This CDR3 contains 12 residues. V was cut by 4 bases and J by 3 bases, with 9 bases left in between. The germline CDR1 and CDR2 sequences are GTSNPN and SVGIG (reference sequence). For the CDR3, the DNA is TGTGCCTGGACCAGGAGGGACACTGAAGCTTTCTTT. Translation gives CAWTRRDTEAFF.

The chain employs TRBV7-3 and TRBJ2-3; 9 bases match TRBD2. The junction had 5 bases not matched to a gene; V was cut back by 3 bases and J by 4 bases. The CDR3 is 15 amino acids. Germline loops: CDR1 SGHTA, CDR2 FQGTGA. The CDR3 DNA is TGTGCCAGCAGCTTTGCGGGGGGGGCCTCAGATACGCAGTATTTT. Its protein is CASSFAGGASDTQYF.